This T cell receptor beta chain was sequenced during a study of radiation and T cells in renal cell carcinoma. Broader study findings: Pretreatment tumor biopsies were lacking, so baseline clonotypes are unknown.

V lost 5 bases, J lost 6 bases, and 11 bases lay in between. The CDR3 spans 13 residues. The germline CDR1 and CDR2 sequences are SGHTA and FQGTGA. A note on this clone: The target antigen is unknown.

Data came from immunoSEQ multiplex PCR; TCRdb stores just in-frame clones and leaves some out. The sample lists roughly 170,000 clones; 88% were seen once. The time point here: blood 4 weeks post-SBRT, at nephrectomy. Treatment of the sample: 15 Gy SBRT to primary tumor, nephrectomy 4 weeks later. Nephrectomy followed 15 Gy stereotactic body radiation by 4 weeks. The tumor was a clear cell renal cell carcinoma. The rearrangement uses TRBV7-3 and TRBJ2-1; D uncertain. This sample comprised blood, obtained from a patient whose treatment included radiotherapy and nephrectomy. This clonotype was sampled from a woman between 50 and 59 years old with renal cell carcinoma. For the CDR3, the DNA is TGTGCCAGCAGCCAACATCCGGGCAATGAGCAGTTCTTC. This translates into CASSQHPGNEQFF.